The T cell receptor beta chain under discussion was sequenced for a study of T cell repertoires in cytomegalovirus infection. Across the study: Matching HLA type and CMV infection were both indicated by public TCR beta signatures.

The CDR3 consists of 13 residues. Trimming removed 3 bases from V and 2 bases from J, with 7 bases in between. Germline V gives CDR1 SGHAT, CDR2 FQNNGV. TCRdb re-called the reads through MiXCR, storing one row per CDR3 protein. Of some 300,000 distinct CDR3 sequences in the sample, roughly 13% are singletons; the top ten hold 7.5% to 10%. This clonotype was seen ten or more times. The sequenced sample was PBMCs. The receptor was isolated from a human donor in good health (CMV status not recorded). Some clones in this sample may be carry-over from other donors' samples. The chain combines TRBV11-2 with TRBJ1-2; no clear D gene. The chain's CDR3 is CASSFLTNYGYTF. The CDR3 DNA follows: TGTGCCAGCAGCTTCCTAACCAACTATGGCTACACCTTC.